This is a list of T cell receptor beta chains from one sample in a study of blood T cell repertoires in COVID-19. Produced via immunoSEQ multiplex PCR; TCRdb's table is partial and in-frame only. The sample holds roughly 100,000 clones; about four fifths are singletons and the top ten take 4% to 5.5%. The sequencing input was peripheral blood. Receptor source: a man of 80 years or more with COVID-19, enrolled during active disease. Each CDR3 is given with its conserved first and last residue. Each record gives: D gene, clone size, V gene, J gene, CDR3 DNA, CDR3 protein. A D gene is named only where the DNA matches it firmly. The size entry is marked missing in some rows and otherwise reads once, few, many or a size class.

TRBD1	NA	TRBV6-5	TRBJ1-1	TGTGCCAGCATTAGAGCAGGGGGCTCGGGAACTGAAGCTTTCTTT	CASIRAGGSGTEAFF
NA	NA	TRBV12-3/TRBV12-4	TRBJ2-5	TGTGCCAGCAGTTTAGGAGGTGAAGAGACCCAGTACTTC	CASSLGGEETQYF
NA	few	TRBV7-3	TRBJ2-1	TGTGCCAGCAGCTTAAGTCACCGGGAGCAGCAGTTCTTC	CASSLSHREQQFF
NA	NA	TRBV27	TRBJ1-2	TGTGCCAGCAGTTTACGCCTAGGAGGGGTTTCAAATGGCTACACCTTC	CASSLRLGGVSNGYTF
NA	NA	TRBV12-3/TRBV12-4	TRBJ1-6	TGTGCCAGCAGTTTACATCGGGATTCACCCCTCCACTTT	CASSLHRDSPLHF
NA	NA	TRBV10-3	TRBJ1-1	TGTGCCATCAGTTCAGGAGGGAACACTGAAGCTTTCTTT	CAISSGGNTEAFF
TRBD2	NA	TRBV7-9	TRBJ2-3	TGTGCCAGCAGCCCCCCAGGACTAGCTGACACAGATACGCAGTATTTT	CASSPPGLADTDTQYF
TRBD2	NA	TRBV7-7	TRBJ2-5	TGTGCTAGCAGCCGTTCGACTAGCGGGGCGGGGGAGACCCAGTACTTC	CASSRSTSGAGETQYF
TRBD1	NA	TRBV15	TRBJ2-2	TGTGCCACCAGTTGGGGATGGACAGGGCCCACCGGGGAGCTGTTTTTT	CATSWGWTGPTGELFF
TRBD1	NA	TRBV19	TRBJ1-5	TGTGCCAGTAGTAGTAGACAGGGTCTTGATCAGCCCCAGCATTTT	CASSSRQGLDQPQHF
NA	few	TRBV29-1	TRBJ1-1	TGCAGCGTTGGCGGGGTTGCCAGTGAAGCTTTCTTT	CSVGGVASEAFF
NA	NA	TRBV7-7	TRBJ1-1	TGTGCCAGCAGCTTCGGGGTAGTAAGAACTGAAGCTTTCTTT	CASSFGVVRTEAFF
NA	NA	TRBV7-3	TRBJ2-7	TGTGCCAGCAGCCCGGCGATTGGGGACTTCTCCTACGAGCAGTACTTC	CASSPAIGDFSYEQYF
NA	NA	TRBV5-6	TRBJ2-7	TGTGCCAGCAGCGGGGACTCGTACGAGCAGTACTTC	CASSGDSYEQYF
NA	NA	TRBV19	TRBJ2-1	TGTGCCAGTAGTAACCAGATTCTAGCAAGCTCCTACAATGAGCAGTTCTTC	CASSNQILASSYNEQFF
NA	NA	TRBV29-1	TRBJ2-3	TGCAGCGTTGACAGGGGTAGCACAGATACGCAGTATTTT	CSVDRGSTDTQYF
TRBD2	NA	TRBV19	TRBJ2-1	TGTGCCAGTAGTAAGGGGCTAGCGGGAGTTTGGTACAATGAGCAGTTCTTC	CASSKGLAGVWYNEQFF
NA	NA	TRBV6-5	TRBJ1-1	TGTGCCAGCAGGGTGGACAGCCTCACTGAAGCTTTCTTT	CASRVDSLTEAFF
NA	NA	TRBV7-2	TRBJ2-5	TGTGCCAGCAGCTTCGAACCCCGGGGGACAGAGACCCAGTACTTC	CASSFEPRGTETQYF
TRBD1	NA	TRBV28	TRBJ2-7	TGTGCCAGCAGCCCCTCGGGACAGGGGGGTAGGGTCCACGAGCAGTACTTC	CASSPSGQGGRVHEQYF
TRBD1	once	TRBV19	TRBJ1-1	TGTGCCAGTAGCTTGGGGTACAGGGGAGGTGACACTGAAGCTTTCTTT	CASSLGYRGGDTEAFF
NA	NA	TRBV7-9	TRBJ1-1	TGTGCTTCTTCCCCTGGCCACACTGAAGCTTTCTTT	CASSPGHTEAFF
TRBD2	NA	TRBV27	TRBJ2-5	TGTGCCAGCAGTCTAAGCGGGGGGGCCCCGTCGGCCCAGTACTTC	CASSLSGGAPSAQYF
NA	NA	TRBV7-3	TRBJ2-3	TGTGCCAGCAGCTTAACCCCGGGAACTAGCACAGATACGCAGTATTTT	CASSLTPGTSTDTQYF
NA	NA	TRBV28	TRBJ1-5	TGTGCCAGCAGTTTCCTATCCCCCCAGCATTTT	CASSFLSPQHF
NA	once	TRBV29-1	TRBJ2-1	TGCAGCGTTGACCAGGGTTTCGGGGAGCAGTTCTTC	CSVDQGFGEQFF
TRBD2	NA	TRBV7-2	TRBJ2-1	TGTGCCAGCAGCTTAGGGACTAGCGGTTTCTTTACCAATGAGCAGTTCTTC	CASSLGTSGFFTNEQFF
NA	NA	TRBV9	TRBJ2-1	TGTGCCAGCAGCGGGCAGGGCCTGTACAATGAGCAGTTCTTC	CASSGQGLYNEQFF
NA	NA	TRBV11-2	TRBJ1-4	TGTGCCAGCAGCTTTAGCCGGAATGAAAAACTGTTTTTT	CASSFSRNEKLFF
TRBD1	NA	TRBV5-1	TRBJ1-6	TGCGCCAGCAAGGACAGGGGGAATCATTCACCCCTCCACTTT	CASKDRGNHSPLHF
TRBD2	NA	TRBV28	TRBJ2-1	TGTGCCAGCAGTCTCCGGGGGGGACCCTACAATGAGCAGTTCTTC	CASSLRGGPYNEQFF
NA	NA	TRBV2	TRBJ2-2	TGTGCCAGCAGTGAAAATCTAGAGTCCGGGGAGCTGTTTTTT	CASSENLESGELFF
TRBD2	few	TRBV15	TRBJ2-7	TGTGCCACCAGGATTTCCCCGGGACTAGCTGGGGAGCAGTACTTC	CATRISPGLAGEQYF
NA	NA	TRBV5-1	TRBJ2-1	TGCGCCAGCAGCTTGGCAGTGAGGGCACCCAACAATGAGCAGTTCTTC	CASSLAVRAPNNEQFF
TRBD1	NA	TRBV19	TRBJ1-6	TGTGCCAGTAGTGTGGGACAGGCCGCCTATAATTCACCCCTCCACTTT	CASSVGQAAYNSPLHF
TRBD1	NA	TRBV10-3	TRBJ1-2	TGTGCCATCAGTCTTATCCAGGGGGCAAACTATGGCTACACCTTC	CAISLIQGANYGYTF
NA	once	TRBV20-1	TRBJ2-1	TGCAGTGCTAGTAGGTGGGGCAACAATGAGCAGTTCTTC	CSASRWGNNEQFF
NA	NA	TRBV2	TRBJ2-3	TGTGCCAGCAGTGAAGGGGTCAGGGCAAGCGCAGATACGCAGTATTTT	CASSEGVRASADTQYF
NA	NA	TRBV5-1	TRBJ2-1	TGCGCCAGCAGCTTGGGGCAAATATACAATGAGCAGTTCTTC	CASSLGQIYNEQFF
TRBD1	few	TRBV11-2	TRBJ1-1	TGTGCCAGCAGCCGCGGACAGGGGGCGGTGGGGAACACTGAAGCTTTCTTT	CASSRGQGAVGNTEAFF
TRBD1	NA	TRBV4-2	TRBJ1-1	TGTGCCAGCAGCCAAGCGGTTTTCACACAGGGGGCGATTGAAGCTTTCTTT	CASSQAVFTQGAIEAFF
NA	few	TRBV28	TRBJ2-5	TGTGCCAGCACCCCGGGCGGGCAAGAGACCCAGTACTTC	CASTPGGQETQYF
NA	NA	TRBV30	TRBJ1-5	TGTGCCTGGAGTGTACGAGGGTGGTGGGGCAATCAGCCCCAGCATTTT	CAWSVRGWWGNQPQHF
NA	NA	TRBV4-2	TRBJ2-1	TGTGCCAGCAGCCAAGAAGGGGGACATTCCTACAATGAGCAGTTCTTC	CASSQEGGHSYNEQFF
TRBD1	NA	TRBV6-6	TRBJ1-4	TGTGCCAGCAGCGACAGGGGTAGTAATGAAAAACTGTTTTTT	CASSDRGSNEKLFF
NA	NA	TRBV2	TRBJ2-7	TGTGCCAGCAAGGACCGGGAACAATCCTACGAGCAGTACTTC	CASKDREQSYEQYF
TRBD1	NA	TRBV6-5	TRBJ1-5	TGTGCCAGCATCGAGAACAGGGGAAGCAATCAGCCCCAGCATTTT	CASIENRGSNQPQHF
NA	NA	TRBV12-3/TRBV12-4	TRBJ1-1	TGTGCCAGCAGTAAAGACAGGAACACTGAAGCTTTCTTT	CASSKDRNTEAFF
NA	NA	TRBV9	TRBJ1-3	TGTGCCAGCAGCGCCCTAGACTGGAGCTCTGGAAACACCATATATTTT	CASSALDWSSGNTIYF
TRBD2	NA	TRBV27	TRBJ2-7	TGTGCCAGCAGTTTCGAGGGACTAGTAGACGAGCAGTACTTC	CASSFEGLVDEQYF
NA	NA	TRBV24-1	TRBJ2-5	TGTGCCACCAGTCAGGCGGGGGAGACCCAGTACTTC	CATSQAGETQYF